These T cell receptor beta chains were read from a single sample in a study of T cell responses to AZD1222 COVID-19 vaccine. Measured with immunoSEQ multiplex PCR; TCRdb has only the in-frame clones, and not every one. Of around 83,000 clones listed, 86% are singletons. Sequenced material: peripheral blood, taken on day 0 of AZD1222 vaccination. The receptors originated from an adult in good health. The CDR3 runs from the conserved cysteine through the conserved F or W. A D gene is named only where the DNA matches it firmly. Clone sizes are given selectively: once, few, many, or a class where the clone is expanded.

clone_size j_call v_call d_call cdr3_aa cdr3_nt
once TRBJ1-1 TRBV29-1 - CSVEDPKGTGEAFF TGCAGCGTTGAAGATCCTAAGGGTACGGGGGAAGCTTTCTTT
- TRBJ1-1 TRBV6-5 - CASSLDGALGAFF TGTGCCAGCAGCCTGGACGGAGCGCTAGGAGCTTTCTTT
- TRBJ2-3 TRBV4-2 TRBD2 CASSPRLAGVADTQYF TGTGCCAGCAGCCCCAGACTAGCGGGAGTGGCAGATACGCAGTATTTT
once TRBJ2-1 TRBV5-8 TRBD2 CASKFATSGGYDEQFF TGTGCCAGCAAGTTCGCGACTAGCGGGGGGTACGATGAGCAGTTCTTC
- TRBJ1-1 TRBV18 - CASSPPVGGTEAFF TGTGCCAGCTCACCACCGGTGGGGGGGACTGAAGCTTTCTTT
- TRBJ2-7 TRBV27 - CASSPPSGGARYEQYF TGTGCCAGCAGTCCCCCATCTGGGGGGGCGAGGTACGAGCAGTACTTC
- TRBJ2-7 TRBV1 - CTSLAGGAPCEQYF TGCACCAGCCTAGCGGGAGGGGCCCCCTGCGAGCAGTACTTC
once TRBJ2-1 TRBV29-1 TRBD2 CSVAQTSSMGEQFF TGCAGCGTCGCTCAGACTAGCTCTATGGGTGAGCAGTTCTTC
few TRBJ2-3 TRBV19 TRBD1 CASSQGAISTDTQYF TGTGCCAGTAGCCAGGGGGCTATCAGCACAGATACGCAGTATTTT
few TRBJ2-7 TRBV9 - CASSVAPGSSYEQYF TGTGCCAGCAGCGTAGCTCCGGGGAGCTCCTACGAGCAGTACTTC
few TRBJ1-4 TRBV28 - CASSFSLQTGLATNEKLFF TGTGCCAGCAGTTTTTCCCTTCAAACAGGGTTAGCAACTAATGAAAAACTGTTTTTT
- TRBJ2-1 TRBV7-6 - CASSRAPEVSYNEQFF TGTGCCAGCAGCCGGGCTCCCGAGGTGTCCTACAATGAGCAGTTCTTC
- TRBJ1-6 TRBV5-1 - CASSRNPGASNSPLHF TGCGCCAGCAGCCGGAACCCAGGGGCGAGTAATTCACCCCTCCACTTT
- TRBJ1-1 TRBV3-1/TRBV3-2 TRBD1 CASSQEWQGAKDTEAFF TGTGCCAGCAGCCAAGAATGGCAGGGGGCGAAGGACACTGAAGCTTTCTTT
- TRBJ2-7 TRBV27 - CASSLGQYSYEQYF TGTGCCAGCAGTCTCGGACAGTACTCCTACGAGCAGTACTTC
- TRBJ1-2 TRBV12-3/TRBV12-4 - CASSLGQSFYTF TGTGCCAGCAGTTTAGGACAGAGTTTCTACACCTTC
once TRBJ1-2 TRBV11-2 TRBD1 CASSSMTGGEGGYTF TGTGCCAGCAGCTCGATGACAGGGGGCGAGGGTGGCTACACCTTC
few TRBJ1-5 TRBV4-2 TRBD1 CASSSPPGTGGNQPQHF TGTGCCAGCAGCTCCCCTCCCGGGACAGGGGGGAATCAGCCCCAGCATTTT
- TRBJ1-1 TRBV6-5 - CASSPYMNTEAFF TGTGCCAGCAGTCCTTACATGAACACTGAAGCTTTCTTT
- TRBJ2-1 TRBV24-1 - CATDTGNSYNEQFF TGTGCCACCGACACAGGGAACTCCTACAATGAGCAGTTCTTC
- TRBJ2-7 TRBV27 - CASSFRRQGGNEQYF TGTGCCAGCAGTTTTCGGCGGCAGGGGGGAAACGAGCAGTACTTC
- TRBJ2-2 TRBV7-9 - CATFLRGATANTGELFF TGTGCCACCTTCTTAAGGGGGGCTACCGCGAACACCGGGGAGCTGTTTTTT
- TRBJ2-3 TRBV19 - CATLAAGASSDTQYF TGTGCCACCTTAGCGGCGGGGGCTTCGTCAGATACGCAGTATTTT
- TRBJ1-5 TRBV12-3/TRBV12-4 TRBD1 CASNRGREEPQHF TGTGCCAGCAACAGGGGGCGCGAGGAGCCCCAGCATTTT
once TRBJ2-7 TRBV18 - CASSPQGQYEQYF TGTGCCAGCTCACCACAGGGGCAGTACGAGCAGTACTTC
few TRBJ2-5 TRBV12-5 TRBD1 CASGLVLGTGGAGETQYF TGTGCTAGTGGTTTGGTACTAGGGACAGGGGGCGCAGGAGAGACCCAGTACTTC
- TRBJ2-1 TRBV7-2 TRBD2 CASSPQAGENNEQFF TGTGCCAGCAGCCCCCAAGCGGGAGAGAACAATGAGCAGTTCTTC
- TRBJ2-1 TRBV6-6 TRBD2 CATSPAGNEQFF TGTGCCACCAGCCCAGCGGGGAATGAGCAGTTCTTC
- TRBJ2-3 TRBV7-9 TRBD1 CASSSSDRGPIRDTQYF TGTGCCAGCAGCTCGAGCGACAGGGGGCCGATTCGGGATACGCAGTATTTT
- TRBJ1-2 TRBV6-5 - CASRSTGDYGYTF TGTGCCAGCAGATCGACAGGAGACTATGGCTACACCTTC
once TRBJ2-2 TRBV27 TRBD2 CASTRGTSGGRRTGELFF TGTGCCAGCACCCGAGGGACTAGCGGGGGCCGACGGACCGGGGAGCTGTTTTTT
- TRBJ2-1 TRBV10-1 TRBD2 CASSEPTLAGVHNEQFF TGCGCCAGCAGTGAGCCTACACTAGCGGGAGTTCACAATGAGCAGTTCTTC
- TRBJ1-1 TRBV29-1 - CSVPEAFF TGCAGCGTTCCTGAAGCTTTCTTT
many TRBJ2-1 TRBV5-1 TRBD2 CASSRLAGGPGEQFF TGCGCCAGCAGTCGACTAGCGGGAGGGCCAGGGGAGCAGTTCTTC
few TRBJ2-5 TRBV2 - CASLPGPQETQYF TGTGCCAGCCTACCGGGACCCCAAGAGACCCAGTACTTC
- TRBJ2-1 TRBV11-2 - CASSRREGVNEQFF TGTGCCAGCAGCCGTCGGGAAGGGGTCAATGAGCAGTTCTTC
- TRBJ2-7 TRBV28 - CASSLAYEQYF TGTGCCAGCAGTTTAGCTTACGAGCAGTACTTC
- TRBJ1-2 TRBV5-5 - CASSLGLFDGYTF TGTGCCAGCAGCTTGGGCCTATTTGACGGCTACACCTTC
- TRBJ2-3 TRBV24-1 TRBD2 CATSDLRSGGAADTQYF TGTGCCACCAGTGATCTCCGTAGCGGGGGGGCGGCAGATACGCAGTATTTT
- TRBJ1-6 TRBV5-1 TRBD1 CASSFTGGGGSPLHF TGCGCCAGCAGCTTCACAGGGGGCGGGGGTTCACCCCTCCACTTT
- TRBJ1-1 TRBV7-9 TRBD1 CASSLTRDRGGTEAFF TGTGCCAGCAGCCTGACCCGGGACAGGGGAGGGACTGAAGCTTTCTTT
- TRBJ1-1 TRBV27 - CASSLSSGVPNTEAFF TGTGCCAGCAGTTTATCGTCGGGGGTCCCGAACACTGAAGCTTTCTTT
- TRBJ2-7 TRBV28 - CASSLNLSGARSSYEQYF TGTGCCAGCAGTCTAAACCTCTCAGGGGCGCGTAGCTCCTACGAGCAGTACTTC
- TRBJ2-7 TRBV12-3/TRBV12-4 - CASSFSSAYEQYF TGTGCCAGCAGTTTTAGCAGCGCCTACGAGCAGTACTTC
- TRBJ1-5 TRBV11-2 - CASSLEGGVNQPQHF TGTGCCAGCAGCCTAGAAGGGGGAGTCAATCAGCCCCAGCATTTT
- TRBJ2-3 TRBV27 - CASSRGGNSADTQYF TGTGCCAGCAGCCGCGGCGGGAATTCGGCAGATACGCAGTATTTT
- TRBJ1-1 TRBV5-1 - CASSLLGGNTEAFF TGCGCCAGCAGCTTGTTGGGTGGTAACACTGAAGCTTTCTTT
- TRBJ2-1 TRBV7-9 - CASSPVGVRQFF TGTGCCAGCAGCCCCGTAGGGGTCAGGCAGTTCTTC
- TRBJ2-7 TRBV10-3 - CAIKAGDPYEQYF TGTGCCATCAAGGCAGGGGACCCCTACGAGCAGTACTTC
once TRBJ2-1 TRBV25-1 - CASSFDWGEQFF TGTGCCAGTTCCTTCGATTGGGGTGAGCAGTTCTTC
- TRBJ1-5 TRBV6-5 - CASSQSNSNQPQHF TGTGCCAGCAGTCAGAGTAATAGCAATCAGCCCCAGCATTTT